This T cell receptor beta chain stems from a study of T cells in Graves' hyperthyroidism and ophthalmopathy. Findings and limits, study-wide: Classification by a 13 V-J model distinguished ophthalmopathy from stable hyperthyroidism. Model-based prediction identified ophthalmopathy a median 6.5 months prior to its onset.

Comment on this clonotype: Its antigen is undetermined.

Trimming removed 5 bases from V and 8 bases from J, with 19 bases in between. The CDR3 runs 15 residues. The germline CDR1 and CDR2 sequences are SGHAT and FQNNGV. Authors of the study amplified TCR beta CDR3 regions from RNA transcripts. In the first-round RT-PCR of the TCR CDR3, the HTBI primer set was used. TCRdb fed the multiplex PCR reads into MiXCR, producing one record per CDR3 protein. The table records almost 600,000 distinct CDR3 sequences, approximately 15% of them present only once. The hyperthyroidism was newly diagnosed and had lasted under 2 months; the patients were aged 18 to 65. Clinical symptoms, serum thyroxine, TRAb, thyroid ultrasound and orbital computed tomography informed diagnoses.

The source is a woman in her twenties or thirties with Graves' hyperthyroidism that later progressed to Graves' ophthalmopathy. The rearrangement uses TRBV11-2 and TRBJ1-3, with a possible D match to TRBD1 (6 bases). Sequenced material: blood. CDR3 nucleotide sequence: TGTGCCAGCAGCCCCCCTAGGACAGCTTCCCACACCATATATTTT. Amino acids: CASSPPRTASHTIYF.